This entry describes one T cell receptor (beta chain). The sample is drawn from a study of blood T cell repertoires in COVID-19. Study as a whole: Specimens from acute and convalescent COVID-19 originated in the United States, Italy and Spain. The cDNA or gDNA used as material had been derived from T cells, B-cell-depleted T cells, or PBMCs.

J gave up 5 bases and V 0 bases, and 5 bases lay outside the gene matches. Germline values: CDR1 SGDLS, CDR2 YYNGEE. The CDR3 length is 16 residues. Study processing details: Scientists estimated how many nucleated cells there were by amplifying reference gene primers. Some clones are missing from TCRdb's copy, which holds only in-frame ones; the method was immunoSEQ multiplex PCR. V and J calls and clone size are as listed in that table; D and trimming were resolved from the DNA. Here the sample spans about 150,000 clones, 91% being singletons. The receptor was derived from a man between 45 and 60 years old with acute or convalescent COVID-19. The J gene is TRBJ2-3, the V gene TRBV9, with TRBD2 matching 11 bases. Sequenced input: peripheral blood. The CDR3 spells CASSVAHSGGVDTQYF. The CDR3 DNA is TGTGCCAGCAGCGTAGCACATAGCGGGGGGGTAGATACGCAGTATTTT.